This T cell receptor (beta chain) emerged from a study of graft-versus-host responses after intestinal transplantation. The wider study: Tacrolimus and steroids were given for 3 to 4 years to all recipients after anti-thymocyte globulin induction.

This CDR3 spans 18 amino acids. CDR1 and CDR2 (germline): MGHRA, YSYEKL. With 4 bases clipped from V and 2 bases from J, the junction kept 12 bases outside the gene matches. Generated by immunoSEQ multiplex PCR, the TCRdb table keeps only in-frame clones and is missing some. Among approximately 12,000 clones listed, approximately 93% were seen once. Study-level findings and limits: Individuals carrying graft-donor T cell macrochimerism showed high graft-versus-host to host-versus-graft clonal ratios in allografts. The recipient marrow held GvH clones, and some of them showed up first in ileum or blood. Researchers found peak circulating GvH clone levels linked to early post-transplant HvG declines.

Regarding this clone: Its matching antigen is unknown.

The V gene is TRBV4-1, the J gene TRBJ2-7, with 12 nucleotides matching TRBD2. Here the sequenced sample was PBMCs, taken 109 days after intestinal transplant. This clonotype was sampled from a human patient who received an intestinal transplant, so some T cells may come from the graft donor. Here the CDR3 reads CASSPEDSGLAGPYEQYF. The CDR3 nucleotides read TGCGCCAGCAGCCCAGAGGACTCGGGACTAGCGGGCCCCTACGAGCAGTACTTC.